A single sample gave rise to the 16 T cell receptor beta chains below, sequenced in a study of blood T cell repertoires in COVID-19. The data were produced by immunoSEQ multiplex PCR, yet TCRdb's version contains in-frame clones alone and is incomplete. Here the sample spans 70,000 to 80,000 clones, 82% being singletons. The material sequenced was peripheral blood. These receptors all stem from a woman over 75 with acute or convalescent COVID-19.

The chain links TRBV19 to TRBJ2-3; 8 bases are a match to TRBD2. After removal of 10 bases from V and 3 bases from J, the junction contained 15 bases not matched to a gene. CDR3 length: 16 residues. Germline CDR1 is LNHDA and CDR2 is SQIVND (reference sequence). The DNA for the CDR3 is TGTGCCAACGCGGATAGTCGGGAGGGCCAAACAGATACGCAGTATTTT. Its translation is CANADSREGQTDTQYF.

This sequence joins TRBV6-5 and TRBJ1-2, with D maybe TRBD1 (5 bases). Germline CDR1 is MNHEY and CDR2 is SVGAGI. The CDR3 extends over 12 amino acids. The V end was cut by 6 bases, the J end by 4 bases, with 9 bases between. CDR3 DNA: TGTGCCAGCAGCGACAGCCCCTATGGCTACACCTTC. It specifies CASSDSPYGYTF.

The chain couples TRBV10-3 to TRBJ2-3; TRBD2 matches at 10 bases. Germline-derived CDR1 and CDR2 are ENHRY and SYGVKD. V was clipped by 8 bases and J by 4 bases; unmatched bases: 6. The CDR3 runs to 14 residues. CDR3 in amino acids: CAISSGSVADTQYF. The CDR3 DNA reads TGTGCCATCTCTAGCGGGAGTGTCGCAGATACGCAGTATTTT.

The rearrangement joins TRBV5-1 to TRBJ2-2; D possibly corresponds to TRBD2 (6 bases). Germline V gene sequence: CDR1 SGHRS, CDR2 YFSETQ. Trimming took 0 bases from V and 6 from J, leaving 15 bases between them. This CDR3 is built from 16 residues. CDR3 residues: CASSLGTTDISGELFF. The DNA for the CDR3 is TGCGCCAGCAGCTTGGGGACTACCGACATCTCCGGGGAGCTGTTTTTT.

This chain uses TRBV7-6 with TRBJ2-2, with 8 bases identical to TRBD2. V dropped 8 bases and J dropped 6; count of bases not matched to a gene: 8. The CDR3 extends over 14 amino acids. CDR1 SGHVS and CDR2 FNYEAQ come from the germline V gene. CDR3 in amino acids: CASDRYGGAGELFF. CDR3 coding DNA: TGTGCCAGCGACAGATACGGGGGGGCCGGGGAGCTGTTTTTT.

The table lists this clone with a count of one. This sequence joins TRBV4-2 and TRBJ1-4; D might be TRBD1 (5 bases). Germline V gene data show CDR1 as LGHNA and CDR2 as YNFKEQ. The CDR3 is 11 residues long. Trimming took off 7 bases at V and 8 bases at J, with 8 bases between the two ends. CDR3 DNA: TGTGCCAGCACAGCAGGGGAAAAACTGTTTTTT. Translated, it gives CASTAGEKLFF.

This chain's CDR3 is CASSQLTGVGNTGELFF. DNA for the CDR3: TGCGCCAGCAGCCAGTTAACAGGGGTAGGGAACACCGGGGAGCTGTTTTTT. This chain joins TRBV4-3 and TRBJ2-2; 7 bases match TRBD1. The germline CDR1 and CDR2 sequences are LGHNA and YSLEER. The CDR3 loop spans 17 amino acids. Unmatched junction bases numbered 8, after V lost 3 bases and J lost 1 base.

This sequence joins TRBV5-4 and TRBJ1-2; D call uncertain. Germline V gives CDR1 SGHNT, CDR2 YYREEE (reference sequence). V lost 0 bases and J 5 bases, leaving 11 bases between the germline ends. The CDR3 runs to 14 residues. The CDR3 sequence is CASSLVRQNYGYTF. CDR3 DNA: TGTGCCAGCAGCTTGGTTAGACAAAATTATGGCTACACCTTC.

The gene calls are TRBV27 and TRBJ1-1; possibly TRBD1 for D (6 bases). CDR1 is MNHEY, CDR2 SMNVEV, per germline (reference sequence). V was trimmed by 5 bases and J by 5 bases, leaving 15 bases between them. This CDR3 is built from 14 residues. CDR3 nucleotide sequence: TGTGCCAGCAGTATGACTTTTAGGGGGACTGAAGCTTTCTTT. Translation gives CASSMTFRGTEAFF.

V gene TRBV18 combines with J gene TRBJ1-5, with 8 bases aligning to TRBD1. Unmatched junction bases numbered 4, after V lost 3 bases and J lost 3 bases. The germline CDR1 and CDR2 sequences are KGHSH and LQKENI. This CDR3 is built from 15 residues. In DNA, the CDR3 is TGTGCCAGCTCACCGCGGGACAGGATCAATCAGCCCCAGCATTTT. It is translated as CASSPRDRINQPQHF.

The chain carries TRBV4-3 and TRBJ2-3; 9 bases line up with TRBD1. CDR3 length: 16 amino acids. CDR1 LGHNA and CDR2 YSLEER come from the germline V gene. J was trimmed by 3 bases and V by 0 bases; bases with no gene match: 4. In DNA form, the CDR3 reads TGCGCCAGCAGCCAAGATCACAGGGGGCGGACAGATACGCAGTATTTT. Translated, it gives CASSQDHRGRTDTQYF.

The gene calls are TRBV18 and TRBJ1-2, with TRBD1 as a possible D gene (6 bases). Trimming shortened V by 5 bases and J by 7 bases, and 11 bases separated the two germline ends. This CDR3 spans 12 amino acids. CDR1 and CDR2 (germline): KGHSH, LQKENI. The CDR3 coding sequence is TGTGCCAGCTCAGCCGGGACAAGTGGCTACACCTTC. Translation gives CASSAGTSGYTF.

This chain joins TRBV6-6 and TRBJ2-3; 14 nucleotides align to TRBD2. Trimming cost V 7 bases and J 4 bases; bases outside gene matches: 10. Germline CDR1 reads MNHNY; CDR2 reads SVGAGI (reference sequence). The CDR3 is made up of 17 amino acids. For the CDR3, the DNA is TGTGCCAGCAATCGAGGGACTAGCGGGAGTTACGCAGATACGCAGTATTTT. It translates to CASNRGTSGSYADTQYF.

The rearrangement joins TRBV5-1 to TRBJ1-3; D remains ambiguous. This CDR3 is 18 amino acids long. The germline V gene encodes CDR1 SGHRS and CDR2 YFSETQ. The germline V and J ends were trimmed by 1 base and 2 bases, with 19 bases remaining between them. Here the CDR3 reads CASSLLGTRLPPGNTIYF. The DNA of the CDR3 is TGCGCCAGCAGCTTGTTGGGCACCCGGCTCCCTCCTGGAAACACCATATATTTT.

The rearrangement uses TRBV4-3 and TRBJ2-1; 7 bases fit TRBD2. CDR1 is LGHNA, CDR2 YSLEER, per germline. The CDR3 has 18 amino acids. The J segment lost 3 bases and the V segment lost 1 base, leaving 12 bases of the junction unmatched. CDR3 coding DNA: TGCGCCAGCAGCCAAGTGGGACTGTTGGGGGAGGGCTACAATGAGCAGTTCTTC. Its translation is CASSQVGLLGEGYNEQFF.

This chain links TRBV27 with TRBJ1-5; D ambiguous. The germline V and J ends were trimmed by 4 bases and 6 bases, with 13 bases remaining between them. CDR3 length: 14 residues. Per germline, CDR1 MNHEY and CDR2 SMNVEV (reference sequence). CDR3 protein: CASSSRVFGQPQHF. The DNA for the CDR3 is TGTGCCAGCAGTTCCCGCGTTTTCGGTCAGCCCCAGCATTTT.